This T cell receptor beta chain was retrieved from a study of T cells after yellow fever vaccination. Across the study: Fractions low in cell number were prepared with SMART-Seq v4 Ultra Low Input. Findings of the study overall: Post-booster reappearance was seen for most primary-vaccination clones (just under 97% CD4, roughly 91% CD8). From the bulk population, abundant clonotypes could contaminate and appear within FACS-sorted repertoires.

With respect to this clonotype: The antigen is not known.

V dropped 5 bases and J dropped 4 bases, with 6 bases sitting between them. The CDR3 length is 12 residues. Germline CDR1 MNHNY, CDR2 SVGAGI (reference sequence). 5'RACE template switching produced TCR cDNA carrying a universal primer site and UMIs. TCRdb ran MiXCR on the 5' RACE reads and lists one entry per CDR3 protein. Of some 150,000 distinct CDR3 sequences in the sample, roughly 9.6% were seen once. The input for sequencing was CD8+ T cells sorted from PBMCs, taken 15 days after the yellow fever booster vaccination. V gene TRBV6-6 combines with J gene TRBJ1-5; D is unresolved. The receptor was derived from a young man who received the YFV17D yellow fever vaccine. CDR3: CASSVRNQPQHF. Here the CDR3 DNA reads TGTGCCAGCAGTGTCAGAAATCAGCCCCAGCATTTT.